A selection of T cell receptor beta chains follows, all from one sample in a study of blood T cell repertoires in COVID-19. The data were produced by immunoSEQ multiplex PCR, yet TCRdb's version contains in-frame clones alone and is incomplete. The data hold around 310,000 clones, with 80% to 95% observed a single time. Source material: peripheral blood. The receptor source for this set is a woman in her twenties or thirties with COVID-19, enrolled during active disease. Each CDR3 is given with its conserved first and last residue. The D gene is left open where the match is weak. Expanded clones get a size class; other rows say once, few or many, or leave the size out.

D gene | J gene | V gene | clone size | CDR3 DNA | CDR3 protein
- | TRBJ1-6 | TRBV3-1/TRBV3-2 | - | TGTGCCAGCAGCCAAGACCCGGGACTCTATAATTCACCCCTCCACTTT | CASSQDPGLYNSPLHF
- | TRBJ1-2 | TRBV28 | - | TGTGCCAGCAAGGAGGGCCTGAACTATGGCTACACCTTC | CASKEGLNYGYTF
- | TRBJ1-2 | TRBV30 | - | TGTGCCTGGATAGAAGGGATGGGGGGCTATGGCTACACCTTC | CAWIEGMGGYGYTF
- | TRBJ2-1 | TRBV5-5 | - | TGTGCCAGCAGCTTGGCAGCGGGCGTGTACAATGAGCAGTTCTTC | CASSLAAGVYNEQFF
- | TRBJ1-2 | TRBV7-2 | - | TGTGCCAGCAGCTTAGCCGGCAGGGGTACTTATGGCTACACCTTC | CASSLAGRGTYGYTF
- | TRBJ1-2 | TRBV6-6 | - | TGTGCCAGCAGTTACTCCTTCAGGGGTGGCTACACCTTC | CASSYSFRGGYTF
- | TRBJ1-1 | TRBV3-1/TRBV3-2 | - | TGTGCCAGCTCCCGGACAGCTACTATGAACACTGAAGCTTTCTTT | CASSRTATMNTEAFF
TRBD1 | TRBJ2-7 | TRBV6-2/TRBV6-3 | - | TGTGCCAGCAGCTGGGGACAGACGTACAACCCCTACGAGCAGTACTTC | CASSWGQTYNPYEQYF
- | TRBJ2-1 | TRBV27 | - | TGTGCCAGCAGTTTACGCGGGATTCACGGTGAGCAGTTCTTC | CASSLRGIHGEQFF
- | TRBJ1-6 | TRBV7-8 | few | TGTGCCAGCAGCTTACGAGGAGGGGCCTTTGCTTCACCCCTCCACTTT | CASSLRGGAFASPLHF
- | TRBJ1-4 | TRBV3-1/TRBV3-2 | - | TGTGCCAGCAGCCACATGACAGAGACTAATGAAAAACTGTTTTTT | CASSHMTETNEKLFF
TRBD1 | TRBJ1-4 | TRBV10-3 | - | TGTGCCATCAGAGGGGGCGAAAAGGAAAAACTGTTTTTT | CAIRGGEKEKLFF
TRBD1 | TRBJ1-5 | TRBV5-6 | - | TGTGCCAGCAGCTTGGGCGACAGGGGGTTTATGGAGCCCCAGCATTTT | CASSLGDRGFMEPQHF
- | TRBJ2-1 | TRBV4-1 | - | TGCGCCAGCAGCCTTCCGACGGGAGCTCGCAATGAGCAGTTCTTC | CASSLPTGARNEQFF
TRBD1 | TRBJ1-1 | TRBV2 | - | TGTGCCAGCAGTCCGGGACAGATGAACACTGAAGCTTTCTTT | CASSPGQMNTEAFF
TRBD2 | TRBJ2-5 | TRBV24-1 | - | TGTGCCACCAGCTTTACGCGGGAGGTCTCGTCCGGAGTAGGGACCCAGTACTTC | CATSFTREVSSGVGTQYF
TRBD2 | TRBJ2-2 | TRBV9 | - | TGTGCCAGCAGCTATATAGCGGGAACCATGACCGGGGAGCTGTTTTTT | CASSYIAGTMTGELFF
- | TRBJ1-6 | TRBV14 | - | TGTGCCAGCAGCCAAGGAGGACTGGGTAATTCACCCCTCCACTTT | CASSQGGLGNSPLHF
- | TRBJ2-1 | TRBV2 | few | TGTGCCAGCAGTCCGACTAGGGGGCTCTACAATGAGCAGTTCTTC | CASSPTRGLYNEQFF
- | TRBJ1-5 | TRBV27 | - | TGTGCCAGCAGTTCCAAACGCCGGGGGCCCCAGCATTTT | CASSSKRRGPQHF
TRBD1 | TRBJ1-4 | TRBV2 | - | TGTGCCAGCAGCGGACGTTCGACAGGGCTTAATGAAAAACTGTTTTTT | CASSGRSTGLNEKLFF
TRBD2 | TRBJ2-3 | TRBV7-9 | - | TGTGCCAGCAGCCCCCTCGGGGGGAGCACAGATACGCAGTATTTT | CASSPLGGSTDTQYF
- | TRBJ2-1 | TRBV15 | - | TGTGCCACCAGCAGAGCTGAGGGCCTGGGATACAATGAGCAGTTCTTC | CATSRAEGLGYNEQFF
- | TRBJ1-4 | TRBV6-5 | - | TGTGCCAGCAGTTTACCAGGTGAAAAACTGTTTTTT | CASSLPGEKLFF
TRBD2 | TRBJ2-2 | TRBV5-4 | once | TGTGCCAGCAGCTTAAGCGGGAGAGGTACCGGGGAGCTGTTTTTT | CASSLSGRGTGELFF
TRBD1 | TRBJ1-2 | TRBV19 | - | TGTGCCAGTAATATAGGGGGCAACTATGGCTACACCTTC | CASNIGGNYGYTF
TRBD1 | TRBJ2-7 | TRBV29-1 | - | TGCAGCGTGGGGACAGGGCCCTACGAGCAGTACTTC | CSVGTGPYEQYF
- | TRBJ1-3 | TRBV9 | - | TGTGCCAGCAGCGGAGGTGTTGGAAACACCATATATTTT | CASSGGVGNTIYF
- | TRBJ1-4 | TRBV12-3/TRBV12-4 | - | TGTGCCAGCAGTTTCGGGAGGAATGAAAAACTGTTTTTT | CASSFGRNEKLFF
- | TRBJ2-7 | TRBV7-2 | - | TGTGCCAGCAGCGAGACAGGGAGCGGGGAGCAGTACTTC | CASSETGSGEQYF
TRBD2 | TRBJ2-3 | TRBV13 | - | TGTGCCAGCAGCCCGGGACTAGCGGGAGGAGGTACGCAGTATTTT | CASSPGLAGGGTQYF
TRBD2 | TRBJ2-1 | TRBV6-4 | - | TGTGCCAGCAGTGATTATCCCGGGACTAGTAGTGAGCAGTTCTTC | CASSDYPGTSSEQFF
TRBD1 | TRBJ2-7 | TRBV6-6 | - | TGTGCCATCCGGGACAGGGGGCTCGGCGAGCAGTACTTC | CAIRDRGLGEQYF
- | TRBJ1-2 | TRBV4-1 | - | TGCGCCAGCAGCCCGGGAGTAAGGAACTATGGCTACACCTTC | CASSPGVRNYGYTF
- | TRBJ2-1 | TRBV7-2 | - | TGTGCCAGCAGCCAGGGCCTCAATGAGCAGTTCTTC | CASSQGLNEQFF
TRBD1 | TRBJ2-1 | TRBV7-9 | - | TGTGCCAGCAGCTTAGAGACAGGGGGTGAGCAGTTCTTC | CASSLETGGEQFF
TRBD1 | TRBJ1-5 | TRBV19 | - | TGTGCCAGTTCCCTACAGGGGAACAATCAGCCCCAGCATTTT | CASSLQGNNQPQHF
TRBD1 | TRBJ1-1 | TRBV5-1 | - | TGCGCCAGCAGCTTGGGGACAGGCGTTGGCACTGAAGCTTTCTTT | CASSLGTGVGTEAFF
- | TRBJ1-2 | TRBV6-6 | - | TGTGCCAGCAGCCCCAACAGGGAGACGAGCTATGGCTACACCTTC | CASSPNRETSYGYTF
TRBD2 | TRBJ2-7 | TRBV7-3 | - | TGTGCCAGCAGCTTGGTAGGAGCGGGGGTCTACGAGCAGTACTTC | CASSLVGAGVYEQYF
TRBD1 | TRBJ2-3 | TRBV24-1 | - | TGTGCCACCAGTGACCGAACAGGGGGCGCAACAGATACGCAGTATTTT | CATSDRTGGATDTQYF
- | TRBJ2-3 | TRBV19 | - | TGTGCCAGTAGTATATGGGGAGAGGCGGATACGCAGTATTTT | CASSIWGEADTQYF
- | TRBJ2-7 | TRBV4-1 | - | TGCGCCAGCAGCCCAAGGGGGGAGGGCCAACCCTACGAGCAGTACTTC | CASSPRGEGQPYEQYF
TRBD1 | TRBJ2-4 | TRBV5-6 | - | TGTGCCAGCAGCTACGACAGGGGCCACATTCAGTACTTC | CASSYDRGHIQYF
- | TRBJ1-1 | TRBV4-1 | - | TGCGCCAGCAGCCAGCCGACAGGGAACACTGAAGCTTTCTTT | CASSQPTGNTEAFF
TRBD1 | TRBJ2-1 | TRBV2 | - | TGTGCTGTGGGGACAGGATTTTACAATGAGCAGTTCTTC | CAVGTGFYNEQFF
TRBD1 | TRBJ1-1 | TRBV24-1 | - | TGTGCCACCAGTGACTTTCCGGGGACAGGGAATACTGAAGCTTTCTTT | CATSDFPGTGNTEAFF
TRBD1 | TRBJ2-7 | TRBV13 | - | TGTGCCAGCAGCCTAGCCCACAGGGGGCAAAACGAGCAGTACTTC | CASSLAHRGQNEQYF
- | TRBJ1-6 | TRBV4-2 | - | TGTGCCAGCAGCCAAGGCGGCAGGGATAATTCACCCCTCCACTTT | CASSQGGRDNSPLHF
- | TRBJ1-2 | TRBV2 | - | TGTGCCAGCAGTTTTTCTGCGGAGAGCTACACCTTC | CASSFSAESYTF
TRBD2 | TRBJ2-7 | TRBV24-1 | - | TGTGCCACCAGTGACCGTAGCGGGTCCTACGAGCAGTACTTC | CATSDRSGSYEQYF
TRBD2 | TRBJ2-7 | TRBV5-1 | - | TGCGCCAGCAGCTTGAATCAGCGGGAGCTCTACGAGCAGTACTTC | CASSLNQRELYEQYF
TRBD2 | TRBJ2-1 | TRBV19 | few | TGTGCCAGTAGTATCATGGGGGGGTCCTACAATGAGCAGTTCTTC | CASSIMGGSYNEQFF
TRBD1 | TRBJ1-5 | TRBV29-1 | - | TGCAGCGTTGTTATCTCCGGGACAGACAGCAATCAGCCCCAGCATTTT | CSVVISGTDSNQPQHF
- | TRBJ1-4 | TRBV5-3 | - | TGTGCCAGAAGTCCCGGGACATCATATGAAAAACTGTTTTTT | CARSPGTSYEKLFF
- | TRBJ1-5 | TRBV2 | - | TGTGCCAGCAATAGTCGATTTAATCAGCCCCAGCATTTT | CASNSRFNQPQHF
- | TRBJ2-2 | TRBV28 | - | TGTGCCAGCACCCGTCCGGGGGAGTGGGACACCGGGGAGCTGTTTTTT | CASTRPGEWDTGELFF
- | TRBJ2-7 | TRBV7-9 | - | TGTGCCAGCAGCACCGTATCGCAGGGGTACGAGCAGTACTTC | CASSTVSQGYEQYF
- | TRBJ1-1 | TRBV12-3/TRBV12-4 | - | TGTGCCAGCAGTTTTGACGGGAGACTTGAAGCTTTCTTT | CASSFDGRLEAFF
TRBD1 | TRBJ2-5 | TRBV2 | once | TGTGCCAGCAGACCGGGACAGGGGGACCCAGAGACCCAGTACTTC | CASRPGQGDPETQYF